This TCR beta chain was retrieved from a study of cytomegalovirus exposure and HLA in healthy donors. Turning to the study itself: Of several hundred genotyped donors, 81% grouped in the Caucasian-associated ancestry cluster.

With respect to this clone: Its antigen is unidentified.

The V segment lost 5 bases and the J segment 5 bases; nucleotides outside the gene matches: 8. CDR3 size: 14 residues. Per germline, CDR1 SGHTA and CDR2 FQGNSA. The PCR employed 60 Vbeta primers together with 13 Jbeta primers. The method was immunoSEQ multiplex PCR; TCRdb's version includes in-frame clones alone and lacks a portion of them. Seen here are some 57,000 clones, about 70% observed once, and the top ten hold roughly 21%. Study observations and caveats: A likely sequencing artifact accounted for one observed cluster of highly shared sequence variants.

The sequencing input was PBMCs. The clonotype was recovered from an older woman in good health and CMV-seropositive. The chain couples TRBV7-2 to TRBJ1-1; TRBD1 aligns across 7 bases. Here the CDR3 reads CASSRQGGVTEAFF. CDR3 DNA: TGTGCCAGCAGCCGACAGGGCGGAGTAACTGAAGCTTTCTTT.